The T cell receptor beta chain described here comes from a study of cytomegalovirus exposure and HLA in healthy donors. TCRdb keeps only in-frame clones here, not all; method: immunoSEQ multiplex PCR. The sample includes tens of thousands of clones, roughly 96% of them seen just once. The CDR3 runs to 16 residues. V was pared by 10 bases and J by 0 bases, with 16 bases between. Per the germline V gene, CDR1 is ENHRY and CDR2 is SYGVKD. This receptor was taken from a woman aged 18 to 35 in good health and CMV-seronegative. The V gene is TRBV10-3, the J gene TRBJ1-6; D is unresolved. Specimen: PBMCs. The chain's CDR3 is CATRDSSSSYNSPLHF. CDR3 DNA sequence: TGTGCCACCCGAGACTCCTCGAGCTCCTATAATTCACCCCTCCACTTT.